Presented here are 24 T cell receptor beta chains from one specimen sequenced in a study of T cells after yellow fever vaccination (dated by TCRdb to about 2019). Library prep was done by 5' RACE. The sequencer listed for this sample is Illumina HiSeq 2500. Clones were called with MiXCR by TCRdb after fastp trimmed the public reads at Q25, and only in-frame beta chains were retained. Each CDR3 protein appears once, grouped with its most common genes and DNA. The sample contains a few hundred thousand distinct CDR3 sequences, approximately 8% of them found a single time. In total, the top ten clones hold around 17% of the sample. Sample treatment or condition, as interpreted from the label and publication: live attenuated yellow fever vaccine strain. This specimen consisted of PBMCs, obtained around 45 days after the first yellow fever vaccination. These receptors all come from a man younger than 35 who received the YFV17D yellow fever vaccine.

The chain recombines TRBV20-1 with TRBJ2-1; D is perhaps TRBD2 (5 bases). The CDR3 has 16 residues. From germline, CDR1 is DFQATT and CDR2 SNEGSKA (reference sequence). The V end was cut by 0 bases, the J end by 4 bases, with 16 bases between. CDR3 amino acids: CSARDRRLAGYNEQFF. The CDR3 nucleotides read TGCAGTGCTAGAGATCGTAGGCTAGCAGGTTACAATGAGCAGTTCTTC.

A few counts support this clonotype. The rearrangement uses TRBV11-2 and TRBJ2-7; 10 bases are a match to TRBD1. There are 18 residues in the CDR3. J gave up 4 bases and V 5 bases, and 17 bases lay outside the gene matches. Germline CDR1 is SGHAT and CDR2 is FQNNGV. The CDR3 protein is CASSHALPKTGGWYEQYF. The CDR3 DNA sequence: TGTGCCAGCAGCCACGCCCTTCCCAAGACAGGGGGCTGGTACGAGCAGTACTTC.

This clonotype occurred a few times. The V gene is TRBV7-8, the J gene TRBJ1-5; a weak D match, TRBD1 (6 bases). Germline V CDR1 and CDR2: SGHVS, FQNEAQ. This CDR3 has 17 residues. Trimming took 1 base from V and 4 from J, leaving 17 bases between them. Here the CDR3 DNA reads TGTGCCAGCAGCTTAGTCTCACAGGGAGGGGTTAATCAGCCCCAGCATTTT. Protein sequence: CASSLVSQGGVNQPQHF. Full variable domain (remainder filled in from reference TRBV7-8 and TRBJ1-5): GAGVSQSPRYKVAKRGQDVALRCDPISGHVSLFWYQQALGQGPEFLTYFQNEAQLDKSGLPSDRFFAERPEGSVSTLKIQRTQQEDSAVYLCASSLVSQGGVNQPQHFGDGTRLSIL.

The table lists this clonotype with a few counts. The chain is built from TRBV24-1 and TRBJ2-3, with 8 bases fitting TRBD2. The junction had 11 bases not matched to a gene; V was cut back by 5 bases and J by 2 bases. The CDR3 length is 17 residues. From germline, CDR1 is KGHDR and CDR2 SFDVKD. The CDR3 loop reads CATSGPGGRTPTDTQYF. The CDR3 DNA reads TGTGCCACCAGTGGCCCGGGGGGGCGGACCCCCACAGATACGCAGTATTTT.

V usage is TRBV7-9 and J usage is TRBJ1-5; 7 bases are shared with TRBD1. With 5 bases clipped from V and 7 bases from J, the junction kept 8 bases outside the gene matches. The CDR3 consists of 14 residues. Germline loops: CDR1 SEHNR, CDR2 FQNEAQ (reference sequence). DNA for the CDR3: TGTGCCAGCAGCCCATCAGGCAGGGGGCAGCCCCAGCATTTT. It specifies CASSPSGRGQPQHF.

This clonotype was counted only a few times. The rearrangement uses TRBV5-1 and TRBJ1-5; D is unclear. The CDR3 has 14 amino acids. The V gene lost 0 bases and the J gene lost 6 bases, with 10 bases spanning the gap. Germline-derived CDR1 and CDR2 are SGHRS and YFSETQ. The CDR3 protein is CASSLGESGQPQHF. The DNA for the CDR3 is TGCGCCAGCAGCTTGGGGGAATCTGGTCAGCCCCAGCATTTT.

V usage is TRBV6-1 and J usage is TRBJ2-3; D is perhaps TRBD1 or TRBD2 (5 bases each). Per the germline V gene, CDR1 is MNHNS and CDR2 is SASEGT. V was trimmed by 6 bases and J by 0 bases, leaving 16 bases between them. This CDR3 spans 16 amino acids. CDR3 DNA: TGTGCCAGCAGAAGGGGACCGGCCTGGAGCACAGATACGCAGTATTTT. Its translation: CASRRGPAWSTDTQYF.

V is TRBV6-2 or TRBV6-3 and J is TRBJ2-1; D call uncertain. The ends were cut back, 6 bases at V and 11 bases at J, with 11 bases in the middle. Germline CDR1 and CDR2: MNHEY and SVGEGT. The CDR3 covers 11 residues. The CDR3 coding sequence is TGTGCCAGCAGAGGGTCGGCTAAGCAGTTCTTC. It yields the protein CASRGSAKQFF.

This sequence joins TRBV20-1 and TRBJ2-3, with 9 bases identical to TRBD1. The CDR3 is 14 amino acids. CDR1 is DFQATT, CDR2 SNEGSKA, per germline (reference sequence). After removal of 0 bases from V and 8 bases from J, the junction contained 6 bases not matched to a gene. The CDR3, as DNA: TGCAGTGCTAGAGAAGGGACAGGGAAGGTTACGCAGTATTTT. Translating it yields CSAREGTGKVTQYF.

This rearrangement joins TRBV18 to TRBJ2-2, with D hard to call. Deletions cut 0 bases from V and 1 base from J, with 12 bases between. The CDR3 spans 17 residues. Germline V CDR1 and CDR2: KGHSH, LQKENI. CDR3 sequence (DNA): TGTGCCAGCTCACCACCCCTACGTTTGGAGAACACCGGGGAGCTGTTTTTT. Translated, it gives CASSPPLRLENTGELFF.

This clonotype has a handful of counts. The chain couples TRBV5-8 to TRBJ2-7; D is uncertain. V shed 0 bases and J shed 7 bases, with 11 bases lying between them. Germline values: CDR1 SGHTS, CDR2 YDEGEE. The length of the CDR3 is 13 residues. This chain's CDR3 is CASSLGDLREQYF. In nucleotides, the CDR3 is TGTGCCAGCAGCTTGGGGGATCTACGGGAGCAGTACTTC.

This clonotype was seen a handful of times. The chain couples TRBV7-7 to TRBJ2-1; possibly TRBD2 for D (6 bases). Trimming shortened V by 4 bases and J by 7 bases, and 14 bases separated the two germline ends. The CDR3 spans 14 residues. Germline-derived CDR1 and CDR2 are SSHAT and FNYEAQ (reference sequence). CDR3 in amino acids: CASSSRLDSNEQFF. For the CDR3, the DNA is TGTGCCAGCAGCTCCCGACTAGACAGTAATGAGCAGTTCTTC.

The gene calls are TRBV18 and TRBJ2-3, with D perhaps given as TRBD1 or TRBD2 (5 bases each). The CDR3 covers 16 residues. The germline V gene has CDR1 KGHSH and CDR2 LQKENI. With 4 bases removed from V and 4 bases from J, the gap between germline ends came to 18 bases. In DNA, the CDR3 is TGTGCCAGCTCACTATTAGGGACCTTATCCGCAGATACGCAGTATTTT. The encoded protein is CASSLLGTLSADTQYF.

CDR3 in amino acids: CASTVERGGPGQFF. Here the CDR3 DNA reads TGTGCCAGCACTGTGGAGCGGGGGGGCCCCGGCCAGTTCTTC. The chain carries TRBV28 and TRBJ2-1, with TRBD2 matching 10 bases. CDR3 length: 14 amino acids. V shed 7 bases, J shed 13 bases, and the junction held 13 bases outside the gene matches. Germline CDR1 is MDHEN and CDR2 is SYDVKM. The full variable domain, its missing parts supplied by reference TRBV28 and TRBJ2-1, is DVKVTQSSRYLVKRTGEKVFLECVQDMDHENMFWYRQDPGLGLRLIYFSYDVKMKEKGDIPEGYSVSREKKERFSLILESASTNQTSMYLCASTVERGGPGQFFGPGTRLTVL.

The chain employs TRBV2 and TRBJ2-2; D is unresolved. CDR1 and CDR2 from the germline V gene are SNHLY and FYNNEI. This CDR3 contains 14 residues. V shed 3 bases and J shed 1 base, with 6 bases lying between them. CDR3 nucleotide sequence: TGTGCCAGCAGTGACAGGCTGAACACCGGGGAGCTGTTTTTT. Its translation: CASSDRLNTGELFF. The full variable domain, rest sourced from reference TRBV2 and TRBJ2-2, is EPEVTQTPSHQVTQMGQEVILRCVPISNHLYFYWYRQILGQKVEFLVSFYNNEISEKSEIFDDQFSVERPDGSNFTLKIRSTKLEDSAMYFCASSDRLNTGELFFGEGSRLTVL.

This sequence joins TRBV27 and TRBJ1-1; D not certain. Germline V CDR1 and CDR2: MNHEY, SMNVEV (reference sequence). This CDR3 is 13 amino acids long. The germline V and J ends were trimmed by 7 bases and 5 bases, with 14 bases remaining between them. The CDR3 region is CASKSDGRTEAFF. CDR3 bases: TGTGCCAGCAAATCCGACGGACGAACTGAAGCTTTCTTT.

There are a few counts of this clonotype. V usage is TRBV18 and J usage is TRBJ1-1; unclear D gene. The CDR3 runs 15 residues. CDR1 and CDR2 from the germline V gene are KGHSH and LQKENI. V shed 5 bases and J shed 2 bases, with 15 bases lying between them. The CDR3 bases are TGTGCCAGCTCATCCGCTAACCTACGAAACACTGAAGCTTTCTTT. It codes for CASSSANLRNTEAFF.

This clonotype was seen a few times. This sequence joins TRBV4-1 and TRBJ1-5; D is possibly TRBD1 (5 bases). From germline, CDR1 is MGHRA and CDR2 YSYEKL. V was clipped by 3 bases and J by 7 bases, with 10 bases between them. The length of the CDR3 is 13 residues. The CDR3 protein is CASSHLRDQPQHF. In DNA form, the CDR3 reads TGCGCCAGCAGCCACCTCAGGGACCAGCCCCAGCATTTT.

This clonotype was seen only a few times. The chain joins TRBV18 to TRBJ2-7, with a weak D call TRBD1 (5 bases). Trimming removed 6 bases at V and 2 bases at J, with 11 bases between. Germline CDR1 KGHSH, CDR2 LQKENI. CDR3 length: 13 amino acids. The CDR3 bases are TGTGCCAGCTCTCAGGGTAATCCCTACGAGCAGTACGTC. Protein sequence: CASSQGNPYEQYV.

This clonotype was detected only a few times. The J gene is TRBJ2-1, the V gene TRBV13; D call uncertain. In germline, CDR1 is PRHDT, CDR2 FYEKMQ (reference sequence). The CDR3 length is 14 residues. Trimming removed 5 bases at V and 9 bases at J, with 17 bases between. The CDR3 protein is CASSPTFGASEQFF. DNA for the CDR3: TGTGCCAGCAGCCCAACCTTCGGCGCGAGTGAGCAGTTCTTC.

The chain joins TRBV30 to TRBJ1-5; D not resolved. The CDR3 totals 15 residues. V was shortened by 2 bases and J by 2 bases, with 13 bases between the two germline ends. The germline CDR1 and CDR2 sequences are GTSNPN and SVGIG (reference sequence). CDR3 in DNA: TGTGCCTGGAGTAAGGAGTATGGTGGCAATCAGCCCCAGCATTTT. Translating it yields CAWSKEYGGNQPQHF.

This clonotype was observed a handful of times. This rearrangement joins TRBV20-1 to TRBJ1-1; D is ambiguous. Germline V lookup: CDR1 DFQATT, CDR2 SNEGSKA (reference sequence). CDR3 length: 13 amino acids. With 5 bases removed from V and 4 bases from J, the gap between germline ends came to 14 bases. For the CDR3, the DNA is TGCAGTGCTGTGGGCCGAAGTTCCACTGAAGCTTTCTTT. This encodes CSAVGRSSTEAFF.

This clonotype occurred a few times. The chain is built from TRBV5-1 and TRBJ2-7; TRBD1 agrees at 7 bases. Per the germline V gene, CDR1 is SGHRS and CDR2 is YFSETQ. This CDR3 contains 13 residues. V was pared by 4 bases and J by 5 bases, with 6 bases of the junction left unmatched. In nucleotides, the CDR3 is TGCGCCAGCAGCCCCAATACAGGGGACGAGCAGTACTTC. This encodes CASSPNTGDEQYF.

This clonotype was seen ten or more times. The V call is TRBV20-1, the J call TRBJ1-3; unclear D gene. This CDR3 region has 14 residues. The V gene lost 3 bases and the J gene lost 0 bases, with 9 bases spanning the gap. CDR1 DFQATT and CDR2 SNEGSKA come from the germline V gene (reference sequence). The CDR3: CSASRFSSGNTIYF. The CDR3 DNA sequence: TGCAGTGCTAGTAGGTTTTCCTCTGGAAACACCATATATTTT.